The next 25 T cell receptor beta chains were all read from a single sample in a study of T cells in women clearing cervical HPV infection (dated by TCRdb to between 2017 and 2018). Library preparation used the immunoSEQ multiplex PCR assay. Held by TCRdb, this immuneACCESS table contains in-frame sequences only and omits some clones. Under half of the omission traces to an unresolved V gene where checked; the cause of the rest is unknown. The table for this sample records 20,000 to 25,000 clones. Approximately 25% of the sample goes to the ten largest clones. Source material: blood buffy coat. These receptors were taken from a woman aged 18-69 years with a cervical HPV16 infection that either progressed to CIN3+ or cleared (not recorded which).

As regards this clone: The read gets to within 3 residues of the CDR3 end, and the germline J gene fills in the rest. This chain links TRBV5-1 with TRBJ2-4, with TRBD1 identical over 9 bases. The V gene end was trimmed by 7 bases and the J gene end by 5 bases; junction bases not matched to a gene: 4. Germline V gives CDR1 SGHRS, CDR2 YFSETQ. This CDR3 has 13 residues. The CDR3 bases that were read are TGCGCCAGCGGACAGGGGAACCAAAACATT. Its translation: CASGQGNQNI. The CDR3 in its entirety is CASGQGNQNIQYF.

As to this clone: The read finishes 3 residues shy of the CDR3 end, and the germline J gene is used to complete it. This chain joins TRBV30 and TRBJ2-7; D is undetermined. V was pared by 1 base and J by 0 bases, with 10 bases between. CDR1 GTSNPN and CDR2 SVGIG come from the germline V gene (reference sequence). The CDR3 covers 14 residues. This chain's CDR3 is CAWSAGLGSYEQYF. The sequenced CDR3 bases are TGTGCCTGGAGTGCCGGGTTGGGCTCCTACGAG. The full variable domain, with the rest looked up from reference TRBV30 and TRBJ2-7, is SQTIHQWPATLVQPVGSPLSLECTVEGTSNPNLYWYRQAAGRGLQLLFYSVGIGQISSEVPQNLSASRPQDRQFILSSKKLLLSDSGFYLCAWSAGLGSYEQYFGPGTRLTVT.

Worth noting for this clone: The sequenced fragment ends 3 residues before the CDR3 boundary, so the rest is inferred from the germline J gene. The V and J genes are TRBV29-1 and TRBJ2-5; D might be TRBD1 (5 bases). The CDR3 is 13 residues long. Germline CDR1 is SQVTM and CDR2 is ANQGSEA. Trimming cost V 0 bases and J 1 base, with 6 bases left between them. The CDR3 protein is CSVEDRVQETQYF. CDR3 bases read: TGCAGCGTTGAAGACAGGGTCCAAGAGACC.

Of note for this clone: The read falls 3 residues short of the CDR3 end, and the missing part is taken from the germline J gene. The chain combines TRBV13 with TRBJ1-6, with TRBD1 as a possible D gene (5 bases). Deletions cut 0 bases from V and 7 bases from J, with 13 bases between. The CDR3 covers 16 residues. Germline values: CDR1 PRHDT, CDR2 FYEKMQ (reference sequence). CDR3 bases read: TGTGCCAGCAGCTTAGGACAGGCCACTTGGAATTCACCC. It translates to CASSLGQATWNSP. The whole CDR3 protein is CASSLGQATWNSPLHF.

Note on this clone: The CDR3 end falls 3 residues outside the read, so it is completed with the germline J gene. The chain employs TRBV2 and TRBJ1-5, with a possible D match to TRBD1 (6 bases). Between the trimmed V and J ends, which lost 3 bases and 0 bases, there was a span of 9 bases. CDR3 length equals 15 residues. The germline V gene encodes CDR1 SNHLY and CDR2 FYNNEI. The CDR3 is CASSDRGYSNQPQHF. The part of the CDR3 DNA that was read is TGTGCCAGCAGTGATAGGGGGTATAGCAATCAGCCC.

The CDR3: CASSQEMGLAQETQYF. CDR3 bases read: TGTGCCAGCAGCCAAGAAATGGGACTAGCGCAAGAGACC. The V and J genes are TRBV4-2 and TRBJ2-5; 10 bases line up with TRBD2. The CDR3 end lies 3 residues beyond the end of the read and is filled in from the germline J gene. Germline lookup yields CDR1 LGHNA and CDR2 YNFKEQ. The V segment lost 0 bases and the J segment 2 bases; nucleotides outside the gene matches: 3. This CDR3 contains 16 residues.

With regard to this clone: The read falls 3 residues short of the CDR3 end, and the missing part is taken from the germline J gene. This chain connects TRBV30 to TRBJ1-2, with 7 bases identical to TRBD1. The trim removed 2 bases at V and 1 base at J, leaving 1 base unmatched. The length of the CDR3 is 13 residues. CDR1 is GTSNPN, CDR2 SVGIG, per germline (reference sequence). CDR3 residues: CAWSRGRNYGYTF. The part of the CDR3 DNA that was read is TGTGCCTGGAGTAGGGGGCGTAACTATGGC.

Remarks on this clone: The junction departs from the called germline gene at one end, perhaps through a read error. With the read ending 3 residues before the CDR3 end, the germline J gene is used to fill in that end. This CDR3 is also generated by other DNA sequences in the sample. The V call is TRBV19, the J call TRBJ1-3; TRBD1 matches at 8 bases. Germline V gives CDR1 LNHDA, CDR2 SQIVND (reference sequence). CDR3 length: 18 residues. Here the CDR3 reads CASSIMPGQVPRGNTIYF. Partial CDR3 DNA: TGTGCCAGTAGTATAATGCCGGGACAGGTCCCCCGAGGAAACACA.

Comments on this clone: Coverage ceases 3 residues before the CDR3 finishes, and the germline J gene fills in the end. V and J are TRBV7-8 and TRBJ2-1, with unresolved D. V lost 2 bases and J 8 bases, leaving 4 bases between the germline ends. The CDR3 consists of 11 residues. Germline loops: CDR1 SGHVS, CDR2 FQNEAQ. The covered CDR3 bases are TGTGCCAGCAGCTTATATGATGAG. This encodes CASSLYDE. The CDR3 in its entirety is CASSLYDEQFF.

A note on this clone: The read finishes 3 residues shy of the CDR3 end, and the germline J gene is used to complete it. This chain connects TRBV27 to TRBJ2-7; D uncertain. Germline loops: CDR1 MNHEY, CDR2 SMNVEV (reference sequence). Trimming took 3 bases from V and 2 from J, leaving 14 bases between them. The CDR3 covers 15 residues. The sequenced CDR3 bases are TGTGCCAGCAGTTTGCAACAGACCAAACCCTACGAG. Translation: CASSLQQTKPYE. The full CDR3 sequence reads CASSLQQTKPYEQYF.

With regard to this clone: Read data end 3 residues before the CDR3 end; the end is taken from the germline J gene. The V gene is TRBV20-1, the J gene TRBJ2-1; TRBD2 agrees at 10 bases. From germline, CDR1 is DFQATT and CDR2 SNEGSKA (reference sequence). The J segment lost 8 bases and the V segment lost 6 bases, leaving 10 bases of the junction unmatched. The CDR3 spans 14 residues. The part of the CDR3 DNA that was read is TGCAGTGCCCAACGGGGGACTAGCGAGGATGAG. This encodes CSAQRGTSEDE. The full CDR3 protein is CSAQRGTSEDEQFF.

A word on this clone: The read ends 3 residues before the CDR3 terminus; that terminus is restored from the germline J gene. The genes are TRBV10-3 and TRBJ1-2; D is perhaps TRBD1 (6 bases). CDR1 is ENHRY, CDR2 SYGVKD, per germline. This CDR3 comprises 17 residues. CDR3 region: CAISEGGRSNRVEGYTF. The CDR3 DNA, read in part, is TGTGCCATCAGTGAAGGGGGACGCAGTAACAGGGTAGAGGGC.

CDR3 in amino acids: CASSLLQGELYGYTF. The sequenced part of the CDR3 DNA is TGTGCCAGCAGCCTACTACAGGGTGAATTATATGGC. The V gene is TRBV5-6, the J gene TRBJ1-2; D may be TRBD1 (6 bases). The read finishes 3 residues shy of the CDR3 end, and the germline J gene is used to complete it. This CDR3 region has 15 residues. V was cut by 4 bases and J by 5 bases, with 18 bases left in between. The germline gives CDR1 SGHDT, CDR2 YYEEEE.

Comments on this clone: The observed sequence ends 3 residues before the CDR3 terminus, with the missing tail filled in from the germline J gene. This rearrangement joins TRBV7-8 to TRBJ2-7; D remains ambiguous. V shed 3 bases and J shed 6 bases, with 12 bases lying between them. Germline V gene sequence: CDR1 SGHVS, CDR2 FQNEAQ. The CDR3 consists of 13 residues. This chain's CDR3 is CASSLEGLGEQYF. The CDR3 bases that were read are TGTGCCAGCAGCTTGGAAGGTCTAGGCGAG. Looking up the rest from reference TRBV7-8 and TRBJ2-7 gives the full variable domain: GAGVSQSPRYKVAKRGQDVALRCDPISGHVSLFWYQQALGQGPEFLTYFQNEAQLDKSGLPSDRFFAERPEGSVSTLKIQRTQQEDSAVYLCASSLEGLGEQYFGPGTRLTVT.

To note about this clone: The read terminates 3 residues ahead of where the CDR3 ends, so the germline J gene completes it. The chain couples TRBV4-1 to TRBJ2-5, with TRBD1 matching over 10 bases. CDR1 is MGHRA and CDR2 is YSYEKL in the germline V gene. The ends lost 4 bases at V and 5 bases at J; junction bases unmatched: 7. There are 15 residues in the CDR3. CDR3 loop: CASSLDRGQWETQYF. Incomplete CDR3 DNA: TGCGCCAGCAGCCTCGACAGGGGGCAGTGGGAGACC.

CDR3 DNA, as far as it was read: TGTGCCAGCAGCTTAGAGGGGGCGGGATCGTCACTAGGTGGC. Protein sequence: CASSLEGAGSSLGG. The whole CDR3 reads CASSLEGAGSSLGGYTF. This chain uses TRBV7-8 with TRBJ1-2; 7 bases line up with TRBD1. The read terminates 3 residues ahead of where the CDR3 ends, so the germline J gene completes it. The CDR3 has 17 amino acids. Germline values: CDR1 SGHVS, CDR2 FQNEAQ. The ends lost 1 base at V and 7 bases at J; junction bases unmatched: 15.

A remark on this clone: The missing CDR3 end, 3 residues past where the read stops, is filled in from the germline J gene. The rearrangement joins TRBV7-8 to TRBJ2-2; TRBD1 matches at 8 bases. The CDR3 runs to 16 residues. The germline gives CDR1 SGHVS, CDR2 FQNEAQ. Trimming took 6 bases from V and 7 from J; bases not matched to a gene: 13. The CDR3 sequence is CASRRGQEKGNGELFF. CDR3 bases read: TGTGCCAGCAGGAGGGGACAGGAAAAAGGAAACGGGGAG.

Details on this clone: The read gets to within 3 residues of the CDR3 end, and the germline J gene fills in the rest. The gene calls are TRBV2 and TRBJ2-3; D is possibly TRBD1 (6 bases). Trimming took 7 bases from V and 1 from J, leaving 9 bases between them. The length of the CDR3 is 13 residues. Germline V gene lookup returns CDR1 SNHLY and CDR2 FYNNEI. CDR3: CASTRQGTDTQYF. The covered CDR3 bases are TGTGCCAGCACCAGACAGGGCACAGATACG.

Worth noting for this clone: The read is 3 residues too short to cover the CDR3 end, so that end is filled in from the germline J gene. V is TRBV7-6 and J is TRBJ2-3; 13 bases match TRBD2. The CDR3 loop spans 17 amino acids. V lost 5 bases, J lost 2 bases, and 7 bases stayed unmatched. Germline-derived CDR1 and CDR2 are SGHVS and FNYEAQ. The CDR3 protein is CASSPGTSGDYTDTQYF. The sequenced part of the CDR3 DNA is TGTGCCAGCAGCCCGGGGACTAGCGGGGATTACACAGATACG.

As for this clone: The CDR3 goes on 3 residues after the read ends, and that part is filled in from the germline J gene. The V gene is TRBV6-4, the J gene TRBJ2-3, with a tentative D call TRBD2 (6 bases). This CDR3 is built from 15 residues. The germline CDR1 and CDR2 sequences are MRHNA and SNTAGT. The CDR3 is CASRQNYGSGETQYF. The CDR3 DNA, read in part, is TGTGCCAGCAGACAGAATTATGGGTCGGGGGAGACG.

To note about this clone: The read terminates 3 residues ahead of where the CDR3 ends, so the germline J gene completes it. The chain carries TRBV20-1 and TRBJ2-1; either TRBD1 or TRBD2 may supply D (5 bases each). Deletions cut 5 bases from V and 0 bases from J, with 11 bases between. In germline, CDR1 is DFQATT, CDR2 SNEGSKA (reference sequence). The length of the CDR3 is 14 residues. The CDR3 spells CSAPRESSYNEQFF. The CDR3 bases that were read are TGCAGTGCTCCCAGGGAGAGCTCCTACAATGAG.

To note about this clone: Coverage ceases 3 residues before the CDR3 finishes, and the germline J gene fills in the end. V is TRBV5-1 and J is TRBJ2-7; the match to TRBD1 covers 7 bases. The CDR3 extends over 13 amino acids. The germline CDR1 and CDR2 sequences are SGHRS and YFSETQ. Losses at the gene ends were 4 bases for V and 4 bases for J; bases not matched to a gene: 5. The DNA read from the CDR3 is TGCGCCAGCAGCCGGGGACAGCCGTACGAG. Its protein is CASSRGQPYE. In full, the CDR3 is CASSRGQPYEQYF.

In the case of this clone: The CDR3 goes on 3 residues after the read ends, and that part is filled in from the germline J gene. The genes are TRBV30 and TRBJ1-2; the D gene is possibly TRBD1 (6 bases). Trimming cost V 4 bases and J 6 bases, with 15 bases left between them. The germline CDR1 and CDR2 sequences are GTSNPN and SVGIG (reference sequence). This CDR3 is 13 amino acids long. CDR3 in amino acids: CAWNRDRTDGYTF. The CDR3 bases that were read are TGTGCCTGGAACAGAGACAGGACAGATGGC.

With respect to this clone: The read ends 3 residues shy of where the CDR3 ends; the end is completed using the germline J gene. The chain links TRBV11-3 to TRBJ2-5, with D unclear. V was cut by 3 bases and J by 5 bases, with 10 bases left in between. CDR1 SGHNT and CDR2 YENEEA come from the germline V gene. The CDR3 is 13 residues long. The CDR3 loop is CASSLIQRETQYF. CDR3 DNA (partial): TGTGCCAGCAGCTTGATACAAAGGGAGACC. Together with reference TRBV11-3 and TRBJ2-5, the CDR3 gives the full variable domain: EAGVVQSPRYKIIEKKQPVAFWCNPISGHNTLYWYLQNLGQGPELLIRYENEEAVDDSQLPKDRFSAERLKGVDSTLKIQPAELGDSAVYLCASSLIQRETQYFGPGTRLLVL.

A note on this clone: The observed sequence ends 3 residues before the CDR3 terminus, with the missing tail filled in from the germline J gene. The genes are TRBV2 and TRBJ2-3, with D tentatively TRBD1 (6 bases). CDR3 length: 14 residues. Germline V CDR1 and CDR2: SNHLY, FYNNEI. CDR3 residues: CASSDRGSNQPQYF. Incomplete CDR3 DNA: TGTGCCAGCAGTGACAGGGGTAGCAATCAGCCG.